The 4 T cell receptor beta chains in this list originate from one sample, sequenced in a study of cytomegalovirus exposure and HLA in healthy donors. In the PCR, 60 Vbeta and 13 Jbeta primers were used. TCRdb's copy holds only in-frame clones and misses some; the assay was immunoSEQ multiplex PCR. The sample holds some 160,000 clones, around 77% seen once. The sample consisted of PBMCs. These TCRs come from a man aged 55 to 70 in good health and CMV-seronegative.

The chain has TRBV7-3 and TRBJ2-2; 7 nucleotides align to TRBD1. CDR1 is SGHTA and CDR2 is FQGTGA in the germline V gene. CDR3 length: 15 residues. V lost 2 bases to trimming and J lost 3 bases; unmatched junction nucleotides: 3. This CDR3 is CASSLGQGDTGELFF. The CDR3 DNA sequence: TGTGCCAGCAGCTTAGGTCAGGGGGACACCGGGGAGCTGTTTTTT. The full variable domain, its missing parts supplied by reference TRBV7-3 and TRBJ2-2, is GAGVSQTPSNKVTEKGKYVELRCDPISGHTALYWYRQSLGQGPEFLIYFQGTGAADDSGLPNDRFFAVRPEGSVSTLKIQRTERGDSAVYLCASSLGQGDTGELFFGEGSRLTVL.

Only a few counts were recorded for this clone. This sequence joins TRBV9 and TRBJ2-2, with 12 positions matching TRBD2. The CDR3 spans 19 residues. In germline, CDR1 is SGDLS, CDR2 YYNGEE. V gave up 3 bases and J gave up 4 bases; unmatched junction bases: 13. The DNA for the CDR3 is TGTGCCAGCAGCGCCCGAAATATACTAGCGGGAGGAGGCACCGGGGAGCTGTTTTTT. Translated, it gives CASSARNILAGGGTGELFF.

The chain carries TRBV11-3 and TRBJ2-2, with 10 positions matching TRBD2. The ends lost 3 bases at V and 6 bases at J; junction bases unmatched: 4. There are 15 residues in the CDR3. The V gene's germline CDR1 is SGHNT and CDR2 YENEEA. The CDR3 sequence: CASSFLAGVSGELFF. CDR3 DNA: TGTGCCAGCAGCTTTCTAGCGGGAGTATCCGGGGAGCTGTTTTTT.

In its sample, this clone was seen a few times. This chain connects TRBV18 to TRBJ1-4; D is uncertain. CDR1 and CDR2 (germline): KGHSH, LQKENI. The length of the CDR3 is 13 residues. V dropped 1 base and J dropped 8 bases, with 8 bases sitting between them. Written as DNA, the CDR3 is TGTGCCAGCTCACCACAATCAAGCGAAAAACTGTTTTTT. Its translation is CASSPQSSEKLFF.